The source of this TCR beta chain is a study of blood T cell repertoires in COVID-19. Profiled with immunoSEQ multiplex PCR; TCRdb holds only in-frame clones, not every one. The sample holds 35,000 to 50,000 clones, 82% seen once. Germline CDR1 and CDR2: MNHEY and SVGEGT. The CDR3 extends over 14 amino acids. Trimming took off 6 bases at V and 7 bases at J, with 16 bases between the two ends. Sequencing was performed on peripheral blood. The V call is TRBV6-2 or TRBV6-3, the J call TRBJ2-4, with TRBD2 as a possible D gene (5 bases). The TCR was taken from a woman between 65 and 79 years old with acute or convalescent COVID-19. The CDR3 DNA reads TGTGCCAGCAGCCCTACGGGGTCGTCGAACATTCAGTACTTC. It yields the protein CASSPTGSSNIQYF.